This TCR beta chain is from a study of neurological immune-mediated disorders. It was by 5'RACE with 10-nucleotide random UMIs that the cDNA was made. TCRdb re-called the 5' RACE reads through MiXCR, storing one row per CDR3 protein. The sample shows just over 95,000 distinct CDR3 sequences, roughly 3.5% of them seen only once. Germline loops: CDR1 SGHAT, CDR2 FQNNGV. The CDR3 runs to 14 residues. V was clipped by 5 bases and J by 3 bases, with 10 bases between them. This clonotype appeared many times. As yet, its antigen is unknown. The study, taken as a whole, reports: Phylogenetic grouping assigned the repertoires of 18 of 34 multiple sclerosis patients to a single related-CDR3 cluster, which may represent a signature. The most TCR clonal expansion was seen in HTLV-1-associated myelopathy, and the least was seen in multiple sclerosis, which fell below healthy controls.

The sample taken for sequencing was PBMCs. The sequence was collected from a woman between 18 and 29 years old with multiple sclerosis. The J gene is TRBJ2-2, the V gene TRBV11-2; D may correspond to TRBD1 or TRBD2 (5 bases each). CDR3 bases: TGTGCCAGCAGCCCCGGGACGTACACCGGGGAGCTGTTTTTT. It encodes CASSPGTYTGELFF.